This TCR beta chain was obtained from a study of cytomegalovirus exposure and HLA in healthy donors. Findings of the study overall: TCR beta chains associated with HLA were, in a later analysis, more clonally expanded than equally common others. It was 164 TCR beta chains that were listed as cytomegalovirus-associated. Among donors in an Asian-associated ancestry cluster, a later analysis reportedly found fewer N-insertions than the roughly 700-donor mean. Reported results showed that the classifier diagnosed cytomegalovirus status with high specificity and sensitivity.

On this clone itself: Its target is unknown.

Germline V gene sequence: CDR1 GTSNPN, CDR2 SVGIG (reference sequence). Trimming removed 1 base from V and 5 bases from J, with 11 bases in between. The CDR3 spans 13 residues. PCR used 60 Vbeta primers and 13 Jbeta primers. TCRdb keeps only in-frame clones here, not all; method: immunoSEQ multiplex PCR. This sample has 100,000 or so clones; about 80% occur once, and the top ten carry approximately 3.7%. Sequences were obtained from PBMCs. The sequence was collected from a female donor in good health and CMV-seropositive. The chain combines TRBV30 with TRBJ2-5, with D possibly TRBD2 on 5 matching bases. For the CDR3, the DNA is TGTGCCTGGAGTGAGCAGCGGCGGGAGACCCAGTACTTC. It translates to CAWSEQRRETQYF.